Sequencing of this TCR beta chain was carried out in a study of T cells in Graves' hyperthyroidism and ophthalmopathy. Germline V gives CDR1 SGHAT, CDR2 FQNNGV. The J segment lost 8 bases and the V segment lost 3 bases, leaving 5 bases of the junction unmatched. CDR3 length equals 15 residues. This clonotype was counted many times. The antigen is not known. Findings of the study overall: Most thyroid clonotypes expanded above 0.001 were also detected in blood.

Amplification of TCR beta CDR3 regions was performed using RNA transcripts as template. A set of HTBI primers served as the primers for a first-round RT-PCR of the TCR CDR3. MiXCR, run by TCRdb on the multiplex PCR reads, gives a single entry per CDR3 protein. The sample includes approximately 400,000 distinct CDR3 sequences, approximately 15% of them seen just once. Sequencing input: blood. The rearrangement joins TRBV11-2 to TRBJ2-1, with TRBD2 matching over 12 bases. The TCR comes from a woman aged 55-70 years with Graves' hyperthyroidism. In DNA, the CDR3 is TGTGCCAGCAGCTTCAGGACTAGCGGGATTGATGAGCAGTTCTTC. Translation gives CASSFRTSGIDEQFF.